Listed below are T cell receptor beta chains from one sample, sequenced in a study of T cells in Graves' hyperthyroidism and ophthalmopathy. TCRdb independently ran MiXCR on the multiplex PCR reads; one entry per CDR3 protein. The data show roughly 290,000 distinct CDR3 sequences, approximately 14% seen once. The sequencing sample was made of blood. These receptors all come from a woman between 40 and 55 years old with Graves' hyperthyroidism. The CDR3 runs from the conserved cysteine through the conserved F or W. The D gene is left open where the match is weak. Clone size is stated in some rows and not others, as once, few, many or a class when expanded.

>TRBV7-2|TRBD2|many|TRBJ2-1
CASSLSGNNYNEQFF
TGTGCCAGCAGCCTTAGCGGGAATAACTACAATGAGCAGTTCTTC
>TRBV7-9|-|many|TRBJ2-7
CASSSDSVYYEQYF
TGTGCCAGCAGCAGCGATTCGGTTTACTACGAGCAGTACTTC
>TRBV6-1|-|many|TRBJ2-7
CATHRRSPYEQYF
TGTGCCACCCACAGACGGAGCCCCTACGAGCAGTACTTC
>TRBV2|-|many|TRBJ1-2
CASSVYLGGGKDGYTF
TGTGCCAGCAGTGTCTACTTGGGGGGGGGGAAGGATGGCTACACCTTC
>TRBV29-1|TRBD1|few|TRBJ1-4
CSANRGSNEKLFF
TGCAGCGCCAACAGGGGTTCTAATGAAAAACTGTTTTTT
>TRBV20-1|TRBD2|-|TRBJ2-5
CSAFSGLAGAETQYF
TGCAGTGCTTTCTCGGGACTAGCGGGAGCAGAGACCCAGTACTTC
>TRBV6-5|-|many|TRBJ1-1
CASSLRGRLNTEAFF
TGTGCCAGCAGTCTCCGCGGCAGACTGAACACTGAAGCTTTCTTT
>TRBV20-1|TRBD2|many|TRBJ2-3
CSARGTSGRARDTQYF
TGCAGTGCCAGAGGAACCAGCGGGAGGGCTCGGGATACGCAGTATTTT
>TRBV2|-|many|TRBJ2-6
CASRGTHITGANVLTF
TGTGCCAGCAGGGGGACTCATATCACTGGGGCCAACGTCCTGACTTTC
>TRBV7-9|-|many|TRBJ1-4
CAVGGGGGGSREKLFF
TGTGCCGTCGGAGGAGGAGGGGGAGGAAGTCGGGAAAAACTGTTTTTT
>TRBV2|-|many|TRBJ2-3
CASSGGRRGIADTQYF
TGTGCCAGCAGTGGGGGTAGGAGGGGCATCGCAGATACGCAGTATTTT
>TRBV9|TRBD2|many|TRBJ2-5
CASSVTSGKQETQYF
TGTGCCAGCAGCGTGACTAGCGGGAAACAAGAGACCCAGTACTTC
>TRBV5-8|-|many|TRBJ1-2
CASGGYGYTF
TGTGCCAGCGGAGGCTATGGCTACACCTTC
>TRBV6-1|TRBD2|-|TRBJ2-1
CASRPWTSGRDFPSYNEQFF
TGTGCCAGCAGACCCTGGACTAGCGGGAGGGATTTTCCCTCCTACAATGAGCAGTTCTTC
>TRBV6-6|TRBD1|many|TRBJ2-7
CASSYGTGGAQYEQYF
TGTGCCAGCAGTTACGGGACAGGGGGCGCCCAGTACGAGCAGTACTTC
>TRBV19|-|-|TRBJ1-1
CASSKRGNPEAFF
TGTGCCAGTAGTAAGAGGGGTAACCCTGAAGCTTTCTTT
>TRBV4-1|TRBD1|few|TRBJ1-4
CASSRDRGSDEKLFF
TGCGCCAGCAGCCGAGACAGGGGAAGTGATGAAAAACTGTTTTTT
>TRBV28|-|-|TRBJ1-2
CASSPQGQMGYGYTF
TGTGCCAGCAGTCCTCAGGGGCAGATGGGTTATGGCTACACCTTC
>TRBV5-8|-|many|TRBJ2-7
CASSQDAGYYEQYF
TGTGCCAGCAGCCAGGACGCAGGATACTACGAGCAGTACTTC
>TRBV9|-|many|TRBJ2-7
CASSAGTSQPYEQYF
TGTGCCAGCAGCGCTGGGACAAGCCAACCATACGAGCAGTACTTC
>TRBV19|-|many|TRBJ1-5
CASSSQQVLGSSNQPQHF
TGTGCCAGTAGCTCCCAACAGGTCCTCGGATCTTCCAATCAGCCCCAGCATTTT
>TRBV12-3/TRBV12-4|-|many|TRBJ1-3
CASSEGNTIYF
TGTGCCAGCAGCGAAGGAAACACCATATATTTT
>TRBV10-3|TRBD2|many|TRBJ2-1
CATQAGENNEQFF
TGTGCCACCCAAGCGGGAGAGAACAATGAGCAGTTCTTC
>TRBV25-1|-|many|TRBJ2-2
CASSAGQSNTGELFF
TGTGCCAGCAGTGCGGGGCAGAGTAACACCGGGGAGCTGTTTTTT
>TRBV11-2|TRBD2|many|TRBJ2-1
CASSFFWGTSGNSYNEQFF
TGTGCCAGCAGCTTTTTCTGGGGGACTAGCGGAAACTCCTACAATGAGCAGTTCTTC
>TRBV7-3|TRBD2|many|TRBJ2-2
CASSLAAGGSGELFF
TGTGCCAGCAGCTTAGCAGCGGGAGGATCCGGGGAGCTGTTTTTT
>TRBV5-1|TRBD1|many|TRBJ1-4
CASSVTGTGNEKLFF
TGCGCCAGCAGCGTGACCGGGACAGGGAATGAAAAACTGTTTTTT
>TRBV3-1|-|few|TRBJ2-2
CASSQVETHPGELFF
TGTGCCAGCAGCCAAGTTGAGACACATCCCGGGGAGCTGTTTTTT
>TRBV5-1|-|few|TRBJ2-5
CASSLAAAMYQETQYF
TGCGCCAGCAGCTTGGCGGCAGCCATGTACCAAGAGACCCAGTACTTC
>TRBV6-1|-|many|TRBJ1-5
CASSMAGQPQHF
TGTGCCAGCAGTATGGCTGGTCAGCCCCAGCATTTT
>TRBV7-9|-|few|TRBJ2-7
CASSPMGYEQYF
TGTGCCAGCAGCCCCATGGGGTACGAGCAGTACTTC
>TRBV5-1|-|many|TRBJ1-4
CASSLEGQENEKLFF
TGCGCCAGCAGCTTGGAGGGCCAGGAGAATGAAAAACTGTTTTTT
>TRBV7-9|-|many|TRBJ2-1
CASSPLGGQYNEQFF
TGTGCCAGCAGCCCCCTGGGCGGACAATACAATGAGCAGTTCTTC
>TRBV12-3/TRBV12-4|-|few|TRBJ2-6
CASSLGSFSGANVLTF
TGTGCCAGCAGTCTCGGATCCTTTTCTGGGGCCAACGTCCTGACTTTC
>TRBV27|-|few|TRBJ1-2
CASSLRGAGTYGYTF
TGTGCCAGCAGTCTCCGAGGGGCCGGGACCTATGGCTACACCTTC
>TRBV28|TRBD1|few|TRBJ2-4
CASSIQGAAAKNIQYF
TGTGCCAGCAGTATACAGGGGGCCGCAGCCAAAAACATTCAGTACTTC
>TRBV11-3|-|many|TRBJ1-1
CASSLGGRQNTEAFF
TGTGCCAGCAGCTTAGGGGGCCGACAGAACACTGAAGCTTTCTTT
>TRBV5-4|TRBD2|many|TRBJ2-5
CASSPAAGGGETQYF
TGTGCCAGCAGCCCAGCCGCGGGGGGCGGTGAGACCCAGTACTTC
>TRBV30|TRBD1|-|TRBJ1-2
CAFNRGLTGVGYTF
TGTGCCTTCAACAGGGGGCTGACGGGTGTTGGCTACACCTTC
>TRBV18|-|many|TRBJ2-3
CASSLRDGSTDTQYF
TGTGCCAGCTCACTTCGGGACGGTAGCACAGATACGCAGTATTTT
>TRBV7-8|-|many|TRBJ2-7
CASSLDFRVGGLTYEQYF
TGTGCCAGCAGCTTAGACTTCAGAGTGGGAGGTCTTACCTACGAGCAGTACTTC
>TRBV9|-|once|TRBJ1-2
CASSVGEGNGYTF
TGTGCCAGCAGCGTAGGGGAAGGGAATGGCTACACCTTC
>TRBV15|-|-|TRBJ2-6
CATSSEVLGANVLTF
TGTGCCACCAGCAGTGAGGTTCTGGGGGCCAACGTCCTGACTTTC
>TRBV11-2|-|-|TRBJ2-2
CASSPDGWSTGELFF
TGTGCCAGCAGCCCGGACGGCTGGAGTACCGGGGAGCTGTTTTTT
>TRBV2|-|many|TRBJ2-5
CASTPRTDQETQYF
TGTGCCAGCACCCCGCGGACGGACCAAGAGACCCAGTACTTC
>TRBV7-8|-|-|TRBJ2-3
CASSLRGRAVTLTDTQYF
TGTGCCAGCAGCCTTAGGGGTCGTGCTGTTACCCTCACAGATACGCAGTATTTT
>TRBV28|TRBD1|many|TRBJ1-1
CASRAGGQNTEAFF
TGTGCCAGCAGGGCAGGGGGACAGAACACTGAAGCTTTCTTT